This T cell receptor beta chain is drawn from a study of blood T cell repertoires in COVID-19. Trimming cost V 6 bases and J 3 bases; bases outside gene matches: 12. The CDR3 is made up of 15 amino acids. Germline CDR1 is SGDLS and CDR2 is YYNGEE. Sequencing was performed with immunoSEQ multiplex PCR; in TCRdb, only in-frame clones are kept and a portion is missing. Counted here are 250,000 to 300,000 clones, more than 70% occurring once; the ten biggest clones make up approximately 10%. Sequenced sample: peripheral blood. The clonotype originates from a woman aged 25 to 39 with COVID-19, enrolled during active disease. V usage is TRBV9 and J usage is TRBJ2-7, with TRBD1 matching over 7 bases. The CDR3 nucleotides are TGTGCCAGCAAATTGACCGGGACAGCTATCTACGAGCAGTACTTC. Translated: CASKLTGTAIYEQYF.